The 8 T cell receptor beta chains in this list originate from one sample, sequenced in a study of Ad26.COV2.S vaccination and SARS-CoV-2 variants. Clones were sequenced by immunoSEQ multiplex PCR, and TCRdb holds only the in-frame ones, with some missing. The sample shows fewer than 600,000 clones, around 89% of them seen only once. Noted treatment: roughly 20 received Ad26.COV2.S at low or high dose, single or two shots; five or six received placebo; per-sample allocation not given. Sampling took place 63 days after the first vaccine or placebo injection. The specimen comprised peripheral blood, sampled in a trial of Ad26.COV2.S vaccine versus placebo. The receptors derive from a person between 18 and 65 years old who received the Ad26.COV2.S COVID-19 vaccine or a placebo.

CDR3 sequence: CASSQVTTGNTIYF. Here the CDR3 DNA reads TGCGCCAGCAGCCAAGTGACGACTGGAAACACCATATATTTT. This chain connects TRBV4-1 to TRBJ1-3; no reliable D call. CDR1 MGHRA and CDR2 YSYEKL come from the germline V gene. Trimming left V 1 base short and J 2 bases short, with 6 bases between. The CDR3 is 14 residues long.

V is TRBV10-1 and J is TRBJ2-5; D not resolved. The CDR3 contains 13 residues. Between the trimmed V and J ends, which lost 0 bases and 2 bases, there was a span of 4 bases. Germline CDR1 and CDR2: WNHNN and SYGVQD (reference sequence). This CDR3 reads CASSESVQETQYF. DNA for the CDR3: TGCGCCAGCAGTGAGTCGGTACAAGAGACCCAGTACTTC.

This chain connects TRBV13 to TRBJ2-1; 9 bases are a match to TRBD1. The CDR3 spans 16 residues. V lost 3 bases to trimming and J lost 4 bases; unmatched junction nucleotides: 7. Germline CDR1 reads PRHDT; CDR2 reads FYEKMQ (reference sequence). In DNA, the CDR3 is TGTGCCAGCAGCTTTTTCGGGACAGGGACTTACAATGAGCAGTTCTTC. Protein sequence: CASSFFGTGTYNEQFF.

The chain employs TRBV27 and TRBJ1-1; the match to TRBD1 covers 8 bases. CDR3 length equals 15 residues. J was trimmed by 1 base and V by 5 bases; bases with no gene match: 6. Germline CDR1 is MNHEY and CDR2 is SMNVEV (reference sequence). CDR3 in DNA: TGTGCCAGCAGTACGAGGACAGGGTCGAACACTGAAGCTTTCTTT. Translation: CASSTRTGSNTEAFF.

The J gene is TRBJ1-5, the V gene TRBV6-5; D not certain. V lost 3 bases, J lost 2 bases, and 8 bases lay in between. Germline V gene data show CDR1 as MNHEY and CDR2 as SVGAGI. The CDR3 loop spans 14 amino acids. The CDR3 region has the DNA TGTGCCAGCAGTTATTCGGTTGGCAATCAGCCCCAGCATTTT. This gives the protein CASSYSVGNQPQHF.

The chain combines TRBV4-2 with TRBJ1-1; D gene ambiguous. The CDR3 loop spans 14 amino acids. The germline V gene has CDR1 LGHNA and CDR2 YNFKEQ. V was pared by 3 bases and J by 0 bases, with 8 bases between. DNA for the CDR3: TGTGCCAGCAGCCAGGGCCGCATGAACACTGAAGCTTTCTTT. Translated, it gives CASSQGRMNTEAFF.

This clone has just one count. The chain is built from TRBV29-1 and TRBJ2-1; D is perhaps TRBD2 (5 bases). This CDR3 has 16 amino acids. Trimming shortened V by 7 bases and J by 4 bases, and 23 bases separated the two germline ends. Germline V gene sequence: CDR1 SQVTM, CDR2 ANQGSEA. The CDR3 is CSARMSGKRSYNEQFF. The CDR3 DNA sequence: TGCAGCGCCCGAATGTCGGGGAAGCGGTCGTACAATGAGCAGTTCTTC.

The chain is built from TRBV20-1 and TRBJ1-2, with no clear D. Trimming took 5 bases from V and 6 from J, leaving 7 bases between them. CDR1 DFQATT and CDR2 SNEGSKA come from the germline V gene (reference sequence). The CDR3 totals 10 residues. The CDR3 DNA is TGCAGTGCTCCCTCGAATGGCTACACCTTC. This sequence encodes CSAPSNGYTF.